This T cell receptor (beta chain) is drawn from a study of T-cell reconstitution after alpha-beta-depleted transplantation in children. Using unique molecular identifiers, the investigators prepared the TCRbeta library. MiXCR, applied by TCRdb to the PCR reads, yields one record per CDR3 protein. The sample lists roughly 280,000 distinct CDR3 sequences; around 10% were seen once. The V gene end was trimmed by 4 bases and the J gene end by 9 bases; junction bases not matched to a gene: 8. CDR1 SGHTS and CDR2 YDEGEE come from the germline V gene. The CDR3 spans 14 residues. The specimen comprised peripheral blood, sampled 180 days after TCRalphabeta/CD19-depleted stem cell transplant. This TCR was recovered from a male patient between 2 and 9 years old who had a stem cell transplant for chronic granulomatous disease, so the T cells may come from the graft donor. The gene calls are TRBV5-8 and TRBJ2-1; 9 bases fit TRBD2. CDR3 residues: CASSLSGSGGEQFF. In DNA form, the CDR3 reads TGTGCCAGCAGCCTTAGCGGGAGTGGTGGTGAGCAGTTCTTC.